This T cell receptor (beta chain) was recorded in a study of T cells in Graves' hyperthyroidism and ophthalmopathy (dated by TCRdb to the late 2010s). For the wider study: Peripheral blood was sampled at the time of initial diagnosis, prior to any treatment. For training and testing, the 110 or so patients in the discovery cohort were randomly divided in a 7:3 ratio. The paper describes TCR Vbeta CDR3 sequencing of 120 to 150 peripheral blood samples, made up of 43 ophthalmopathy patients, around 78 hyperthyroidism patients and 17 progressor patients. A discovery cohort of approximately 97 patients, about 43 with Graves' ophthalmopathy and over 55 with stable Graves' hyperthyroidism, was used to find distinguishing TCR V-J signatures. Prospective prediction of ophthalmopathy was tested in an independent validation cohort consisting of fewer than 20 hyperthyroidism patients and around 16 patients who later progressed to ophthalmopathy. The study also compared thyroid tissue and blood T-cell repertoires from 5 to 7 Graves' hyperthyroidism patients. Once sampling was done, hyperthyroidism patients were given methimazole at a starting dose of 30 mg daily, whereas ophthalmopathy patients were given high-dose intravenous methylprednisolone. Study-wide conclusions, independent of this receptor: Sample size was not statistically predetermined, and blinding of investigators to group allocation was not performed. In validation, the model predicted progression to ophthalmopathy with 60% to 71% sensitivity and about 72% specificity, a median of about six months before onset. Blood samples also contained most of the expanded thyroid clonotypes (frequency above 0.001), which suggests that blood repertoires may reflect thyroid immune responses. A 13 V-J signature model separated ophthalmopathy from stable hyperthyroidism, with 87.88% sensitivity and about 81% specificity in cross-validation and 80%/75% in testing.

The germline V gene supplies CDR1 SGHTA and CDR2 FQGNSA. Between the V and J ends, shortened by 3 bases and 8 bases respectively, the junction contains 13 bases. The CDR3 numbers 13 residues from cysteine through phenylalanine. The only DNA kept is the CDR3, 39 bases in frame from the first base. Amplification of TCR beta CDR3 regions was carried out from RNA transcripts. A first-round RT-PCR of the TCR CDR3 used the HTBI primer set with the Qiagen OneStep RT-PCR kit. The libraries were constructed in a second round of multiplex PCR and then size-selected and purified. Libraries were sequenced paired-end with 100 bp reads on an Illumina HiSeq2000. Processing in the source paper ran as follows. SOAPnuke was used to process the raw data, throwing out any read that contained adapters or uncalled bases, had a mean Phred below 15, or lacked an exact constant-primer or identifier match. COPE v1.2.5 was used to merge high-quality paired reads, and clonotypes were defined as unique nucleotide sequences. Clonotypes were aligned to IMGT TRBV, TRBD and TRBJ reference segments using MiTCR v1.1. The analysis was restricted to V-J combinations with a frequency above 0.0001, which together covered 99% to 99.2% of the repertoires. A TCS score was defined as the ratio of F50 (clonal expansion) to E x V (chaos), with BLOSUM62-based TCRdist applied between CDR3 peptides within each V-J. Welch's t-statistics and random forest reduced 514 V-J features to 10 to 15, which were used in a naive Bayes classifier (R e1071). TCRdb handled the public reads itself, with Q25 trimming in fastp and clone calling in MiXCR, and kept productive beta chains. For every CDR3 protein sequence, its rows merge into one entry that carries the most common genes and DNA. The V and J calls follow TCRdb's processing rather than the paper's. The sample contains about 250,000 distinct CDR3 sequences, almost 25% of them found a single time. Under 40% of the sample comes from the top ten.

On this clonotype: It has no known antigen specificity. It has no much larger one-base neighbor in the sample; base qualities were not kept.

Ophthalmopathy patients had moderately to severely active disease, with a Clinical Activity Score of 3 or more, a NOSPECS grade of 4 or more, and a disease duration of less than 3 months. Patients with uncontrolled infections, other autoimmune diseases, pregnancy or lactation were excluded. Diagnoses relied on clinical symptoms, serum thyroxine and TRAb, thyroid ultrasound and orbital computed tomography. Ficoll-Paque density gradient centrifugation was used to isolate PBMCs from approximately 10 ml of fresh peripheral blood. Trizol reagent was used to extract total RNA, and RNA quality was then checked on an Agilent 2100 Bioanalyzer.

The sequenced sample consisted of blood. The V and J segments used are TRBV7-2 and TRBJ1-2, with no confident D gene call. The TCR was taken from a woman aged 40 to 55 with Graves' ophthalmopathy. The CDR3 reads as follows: CASSFSRVRGYTF. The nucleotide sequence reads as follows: TGTGCCAGCAGCTTCAGCCGGGTACGGGGCTACACCTTC. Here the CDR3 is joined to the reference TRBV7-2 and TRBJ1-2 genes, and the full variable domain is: GAGVSQSPSNKVTEKGKDVELRCDPISGHTALYWYRQSLGQGLEFLIYFQGNSAPDKSGLPSDRFSAERTGGSVSTLTIQRTQQEDSAVYLCASSFSRVRGYTFGSGTRLTVV.